A selection of T cell receptor beta chains follows, all from one sample in a study of T cells in Graves' hyperthyroidism and ophthalmopathy. Each CDR3 protein is one row after TCRdb ran MiXCR on the multiplex PCR reads. Altogether around 700,000 distinct CDR3 sequences are present, roughly a sixth being singletons, with the ten largest covering approximately 15%. Sequencing input: blood. The origin of the receptors is a woman in her 50s with Graves' hyperthyroidism that later progressed to Graves' ophthalmopathy. The CDR3 runs from the conserved cysteine through the conserved F or W. A D gene is named only where the DNA matches it firmly. Only part of the rows carry a size: once, few, many, or a class if the clone is expanded.

j_gene: TRBJ2-7
v_gene: TRBV28
d_gene: .
abundance: .
CDR3nt: TGTGCCAGCAGAGTTCTAGAGAGGTCCTACGAGCAGTACTTC
CDR3aa: CASRVLERSYEQYF

j_gene: TRBJ1-1
v_gene: TRBV6-1
d_gene: .
abundance: .
CDR3nt: TGTGCCAGCACCCTAAGCAGGGTAATTGGCACTAAAGCTTTCTTT
CDR3aa: CASTLSRVIGTKAFF

j_gene: TRBJ1-1
v_gene: TRBV6-1
d_gene: TRBD1
abundance: few
CDR3nt: TGTGCCAGCAGTCACGGACAGGGGGCGATCGTCGCTGAAGCTTTCTTT
CDR3aa: CASSHGQGAIVAEAFF

j_gene: TRBJ1-1
v_gene: TRBV2
d_gene: .
abundance: many
CDR3nt: TGTGCCAGCAGTGACGATCTAGGGGCCACTGAAGCTTTCTTT
CDR3aa: CASSDDLGATEAFF

j_gene: TRBJ1-6
v_gene: TRBV3-1
d_gene: .
abundance: many
CDR3nt: TGTGCCAGCAGCACCCGTAATTCACCCCTCCACTTT
CDR3aa: CASSTRNSPLHF

j_gene: TRBJ1-2
v_gene: TRBV5-8
d_gene: .
abundance: .
CDR3nt: TGTGCCAGCAGCCCCTATACATACAGGGACAGCTACACCTTC
CDR3aa: CASSPYTYRDSYTF

j_gene: TRBJ1-2
v_gene: TRBV3-1
d_gene: TRBD1
abundance: once
CDR3nt: TGTGCCAGCAGCCACGAAGACAGGGCCGTCGGCTACACCTTC
CDR3aa: CASSHEDRAVGYTF

j_gene: TRBJ2-4
v_gene: TRBV2
d_gene: TRBD2
abundance: many
CDR3nt: TGTGCCAGCAGACCTAGCGGCGGTCTAGCCAAAAACATTCAGTACTTC
CDR3aa: CASRPSGGLAKNIQYF

j_gene: TRBJ1-1
v_gene: TRBV11-2
d_gene: TRBD1
abundance: many
CDR3nt: TGTGCCAGCAGCTTAGCGGGACAGGGCGCGAACACTGAAGCTTTCTTT
CDR3aa: CASSLAGQGANTEAFF

j_gene: TRBJ1-1
v_gene: TRBV11-3
d_gene: .
abundance: many
CDR3nt: TGTGCCAGCAGCTTAACAGGTGGGAGTACTGAAGCTTTCTTT
CDR3aa: CASSLTGGSTEAFF

j_gene: TRBJ1-2
v_gene: TRBV3-1
d_gene: TRBD1
abundance: few
CDR3nt: TGTGCCAGCAGCCACCATGGGACAGGGCTGAACTATGGCTACACCTTC
CDR3aa: CASSHHGTGLNYGYTF

j_gene: TRBJ1-2
v_gene: TRBV3-1
d_gene: .
abundance: .
CDR3nt: TGTGCCAGCAGCCAAGTAGGGGAGTATGGCTACACCTTC
CDR3aa: CASSQVGEYGYTF

j_gene: TRBJ2-3
v_gene: TRBV9
d_gene: .
abundance: .
CDR3nt: TGTGCCAGCAGCGAGGAAGGGGATACGCAGTATTTT
CDR3aa: CASSEEGDTQYF

j_gene: TRBJ1-6
v_gene: TRBV20-1
d_gene: .
abundance: .
CDR3nt: TGCAGTGCTAGACCACCGGGATCCAATAATTCACCCCTCCACTTT
CDR3aa: CSARPPGSNNSPLHF

j_gene: TRBJ2-2
v_gene: TRBV5-1
d_gene: .
abundance: once
CDR3nt: TGCGCCAGCAGCTTGACACCCGGTAACACCGGGGAGCTGTTTTTT
CDR3aa: CASSLTPGNTGELFF

j_gene: TRBJ1-2
v_gene: TRBV6-2/TRBV6-3
d_gene: .
abundance: few
CDR3nt: TGTGCCAGCAGTTACTCGAAGGCAGGGACGGAAGGCTACACCTTC
CDR3aa: CASSYSKAGTEGYTF

j_gene: TRBJ1-2
v_gene: TRBV5-5
d_gene: TRBD1
abundance: .
CDR3nt: TGTGCCAGCAGCATACGGACAGGGGACGGCTATGGCTACATCTTC
CDR3aa: CASSIRTGDGYGYIF

j_gene: TRBJ2-5
v_gene: TRBV20-1
d_gene: .
abundance: .
CDR3nt: TGCAGTGCTAGACTTGTCCTTGTGGAGACCCAGTACTTC
CDR3aa: CSARLVLVETQYF

j_gene: TRBJ2-5
v_gene: TRBV5-1
d_gene: TRBD2
abundance: few
CDR3nt: TGCGCCAGCAGCTTCGGGACTAGCGGGGTGGAGACCCAGTACTTC
CDR3aa: CASSFGTSGVETQYF

j_gene: TRBJ2-2
v_gene: TRBV5-1
d_gene: TRBD2
abundance: .
CDR3nt: TGCGCCAGCAGCTATCTAGCGGGGGGGCCCCCCGGGGAGCTGTTTTTT
CDR3aa: CASSYLAGGPPGELFF

j_gene: TRBJ1-5
v_gene: TRBV30
d_gene: .
abundance: .
CDR3nt: TGTGCCTGGAACTCCGACGTAGGTCCCCAGCATTTT
CDR3aa: CAWNSDVGPQHF

j_gene: TRBJ2-7
v_gene: TRBV9
d_gene: .
abundance: many
CDR3nt: TGTGCCAGCAACGTAGGGGGTTGGGGGGAGATCTACGAGCAGTACTTC
CDR3aa: CASNVGGWGEIYEQYF

j_gene: TRBJ2-7
v_gene: TRBV7-3
d_gene: TRBD2
abundance: .
CDR3nt: TGTGCCAGCAGCTCGGGACTAGGGGAGGGGGAGCAGTACTTC
CDR3aa: CASSSGLGEGEQYF

j_gene: TRBJ2-6
v_gene: TRBV10-2
d_gene: .
abundance: .
CDR3nt: TGCGCCAGCAGTGGGGACACCTACTCTGGGGCCAACGTCCTGACTTTC
CDR3aa: CASSGDTYSGANVLTF

j_gene: TRBJ1-1
v_gene: TRBV9
d_gene: .
abundance: .
CDR3nt: TGTGCCAGCAGCGTAGGGCGGGAGAACACTGAAGCTTTCTTT
CDR3aa: CASSVGRENTEAFF

j_gene: TRBJ2-7
v_gene: TRBV12-3/TRBV12-4
d_gene: .
abundance: .
CDR3nt: TGTGCCAGCAGTTTTTGGGGGGGCCCGACATACGAGCAGTACTTC
CDR3aa: CASSFWGGPTYEQYF

j_gene: TRBJ1-2
v_gene: TRBV11-2
d_gene: .
abundance: many
CDR3nt: TGTGCCAGCAGCTTAGAAAGGGGTCCCGGCTACACCTTC
CDR3aa: CASSLERGPGYTF

j_gene: TRBJ1-6
v_gene: TRBV13
d_gene: .
abundance: few
CDR3nt: TGTGCCAGCACAGAAGGCCCGGGGGTCGGCTCACCCCTCCACTTT
CDR3aa: CASTEGPGVGSPLHF

j_gene: TRBJ1-3
v_gene: TRBV6-5
d_gene: TRBD1
abundance: few
CDR3nt: TGTGCCAGCAGTTACTCGATAGGGCAGGGGGCGACTGGAAACACCATATATTTT
CDR3aa: CASSYSIGQGATGNTIYF

j_gene: TRBJ1-6
v_gene: TRBV6-2/TRBV6-3
d_gene: .
abundance: .
CDR3nt: TGTGCCAGCAGTCTGCCGGGACAACCCAATTCACCCCTCCACTTT
CDR3aa: CASSLPGQPNSPLHF

j_gene: TRBJ2-3
v_gene: TRBV7-9
d_gene: .
abundance: few
CDR3nt: TGTGCCAGCAGCCCCAGGTCTAGCGCAGATACGCAGTATTTT
CDR3aa: CASSPRSSADTQYF

j_gene: TRBJ1-1
v_gene: TRBV20-1
d_gene: .
abundance: .
CDR3nt: TGCAGTGCTAGTAAACACAGGGATGAGACTTTCTTT
CDR3aa: CSASKHRDETFF

j_gene: TRBJ1-2
v_gene: TRBV12-3/TRBV12-4
d_gene: .
abundance: many
CDR3nt: TGTGCCAGCAGGGGGGGACGGAACTATGGCTACACCTTC
CDR3aa: CASRGGRNYGYTF

j_gene: TRBJ2-1
v_gene: TRBV20-1
d_gene: TRBD2
abundance: many
CDR3nt: TGCAGTGCTAGAGGCCTAGCGGGGGGGCACAATGAGCAGTTCTTC
CDR3aa: CSARGLAGGHNEQFF

j_gene: TRBJ2-5
v_gene: TRBV7-9
d_gene: .
abundance: few
CDR3nt: TGTGCCAGCAGGCCATGGCAGGGGACAGAGACCCAGTACTTC
CDR3aa: CASRPWQGTETQYF

j_gene: TRBJ2-7
v_gene: TRBV11-2
d_gene: .
abundance: .
CDR3nt: TGTGCCAGCACCCCGCGACGGAAGTCCTACGAGCAGTACTTC
CDR3aa: CASTPRRKSYEQYF

j_gene: TRBJ2-1
v_gene: TRBV29-1
d_gene: .
abundance: many
CDR3nt: TGCAGCGTTTGGGCAGGGGTTGGAAATGAGCAGTTCTTC
CDR3aa: CSVWAGVGNEQFF

j_gene: TRBJ1-4
v_gene: TRBV18
d_gene: .
abundance: few
CDR3nt: TGTGCCAGCTCACCAAAGCAGACTAATGAAAAACTGTTTTTT
CDR3aa: CASSPKQTNEKLFF

j_gene: TRBJ1-6
v_gene: TRBV12-3/TRBV12-4
d_gene: .
abundance: many
CDR3nt: TGTGCCAGCAGTTTAGCGCTAATTAGTTCACCCCTCCACTTT
CDR3aa: CASSLALISSPLHF

j_gene: TRBJ2-4
v_gene: TRBV19
d_gene: .
abundance: few
CDR3nt: TGTGCCAGTAGCGAACTAGGGGACATTCAGTACTTC
CDR3aa: CASSELGDIQYF

j_gene: TRBJ2-1
v_gene: TRBV20-1
d_gene: .
abundance: few
CDR3nt: TGCAGTGCTAGAGATAGAACAGGGAATTACGATGAGCAGTTCTTC
CDR3aa: CSARDRTGNYDEQFF

j_gene: TRBJ1-2
v_gene: TRBV10-3
d_gene: TRBD1
abundance: .
CDR3nt: TGTGCCATCAGTGGGGGACAGGGGGATGGCTACACCTTC
CDR3aa: CAISGGQGDGYTF

j_gene: TRBJ2-5
v_gene: TRBV2
d_gene: TRBD2
abundance: many
CDR3nt: TGTGCCAGCAGTCCCGGGACTAGCGGGGGGCCCCTCCAAGAGACCCAGTACTTC
CDR3aa: CASSPGTSGGPLQETQYF

j_gene: TRBJ2-3
v_gene: TRBV12-3/TRBV12-4
d_gene: .
abundance: few
CDR3nt: TGTGCCAGCAGTTTTGGGGGGGCGAGGGCAGATACGCAGTATTTT
CDR3aa: CASSFGGARADTQYF

j_gene: TRBJ1-2
v_gene: TRBV7-8
d_gene: .
abundance: .
CDR3nt: TGTGCCAGCAGCTTAGGTTTGGCTTCTGGCTATGGCTACACCTTC
CDR3aa: CASSLGLASGYGYTF

j_gene: TRBJ2-7
v_gene: TRBV7-2
d_gene: .
abundance: once
CDR3nt: TGTGCCAGCAGCTTACGTGCTGCTGAGCCAGTTCTTGGCCCAAACTACGAGCAGTACTTC
CDR3aa: CASSLRAAEPVLGPNYEQYF

j_gene: TRBJ1-5
v_gene: TRBV5-6
d_gene: .
abundance: .
CDR3nt: TGTGCCAGCAGCTTGAGGCAGGTCCCTCCTAGCAATCAGCCCCAGCATTTT
CDR3aa: CASSLRQVPPSNQPQHF

j_gene: TRBJ1-4
v_gene: TRBV29-1
d_gene: .
abundance: many
CDR3nt: TGCAGCGTTGAACAGGGAGAAAAACTGTTTTTT
CDR3aa: CSVEQGEKLFF

j_gene: TRBJ2-3
v_gene: TRBV20-1
d_gene: TRBD2
abundance: once
CDR3nt: TGCAGTGCTCTCCTATGGGGGGGGTCAGATACGCAGTATTTT
CDR3aa: CSALLWGGSDTQYF

j_gene: TRBJ2-1
v_gene: TRBV27
d_gene: TRBD1
abundance: few
CDR3nt: TGTGCCAGCAGTTTATTCAGGGGGTCCTACAATGAGCAGTTCTTC
CDR3aa: CASSLFRGSYNEQFF

j_gene: TRBJ1-5
v_gene: TRBV6-2/TRBV6-3
d_gene: .
abundance: few
CDR3nt: TGTGCCAGCAGTTACTCAGGAGGGGTTAGCAATCAGCCCCAGCATTTT
CDR3aa: CASSYSGGVSNQPQHF

j_gene: TRBJ2-7
v_gene: TRBV20-1
d_gene: .
abundance: many
CDR3nt: TGCAGTGCTAGAGCCCCCGGCCAGGGGCAGTACTTC
CDR3aa: CSARAPGQGQYF

j_gene: TRBJ1-1
v_gene: TRBV24-1
d_gene: TRBD1
abundance: few
CDR3nt: TGTGCCACCAGTGATCGCCACTCTGACAGGGAAGGTACAACTGAAGCTTTCTTT
CDR3aa: CATSDRHSDREGTTEAFF

j_gene: TRBJ2-3
v_gene: TRBV2
d_gene: TRBD1
abundance: .
CDR3nt: TGTGCCAGCAGGAAACCGGGACAGGGGACGATAGATACGCAGTATTTT
CDR3aa: CASRKPGQGTIDTQYF

j_gene: TRBJ2-1
v_gene: TRBV5-1
d_gene: TRBD1
abundance: .
CDR3nt: TGCGCCACTATAAGGGACAGGGGAGGCAATGAGCAGTTCTTC
CDR3aa: CATIRDRGGNEQFF

j_gene: TRBJ1-1
v_gene: TRBV4-1
d_gene: TRBD1
abundance: few
CDR3nt: TGCGCCAGCAGCCAGCAGGGGGTTGGGGTGACTGAAGCTTTCTTT
CDR3aa: CASSQQGVGVTEAFF

j_gene: TRBJ2-7
v_gene: TRBV27
d_gene: .
abundance: few
CDR3nt: TGTGCCAGCAGTCCCCGAGACTACTACGAGTGGCAGTACTTC
CDR3aa: CASSPRDYYEWQYF

j_gene: TRBJ1-5
v_gene: TRBV5-4
d_gene: .
abundance: few
CDR3nt: TGTGCCAGCAGCTTGGAGCCAGACAATCAGCCCCAGCATTTT
CDR3aa: CASSLEPDNQPQHF

j_gene: TRBJ2-2
v_gene: TRBV20-1
d_gene: TRBD2
abundance: few
CDR3nt: TGCAGTGCTAATTTACTAGCGGGACTAAACACCGGGGAGCTGTTTTTT
CDR3aa: CSANLLAGLNTGELFF